What follows are 8 T cell receptor beta chains derived from one specimen sequenced in a study of T-cell memory formation after mild COVID-19. In TCRdb, the 5' RACE reads were re-called with MiXCR into one record per CDR3 protein. The sample lists some 210,000 distinct CDR3 sequences, 15% to 20% seen once, with roughly 2.3% in the top ten. Input material: PBMCs or a T cell subset sorted from them (not recorded which). Receptors were obtained from an adult woman who had mild COVID-19 (a few samples of this study predate the infection). Cell type and time point are not known.

The rearrangement links TRBV6-6 to TRBJ2-7, with TRBD1 matching over 12 bases. This CDR3 has 14 amino acids. Germline assignment: CDR1 MNHNY and CDR2 SVGAGI (reference sequence). Germline trimming cut 6 bases from V and 6 bases from J; bases unmatched to any gene: 6. The CDR3 protein is CASRYPGQGAEQYF. The CDR3 nucleotides are TGTGCCAGCAGATATCCGGGACAGGGGGCCGAGCAGTACTTC.

The V and J genes are TRBV10-3 and TRBJ1-1; 10 nucleotides match TRBD1. With V trimmed by 7 bases and J by 10 bases, 9 bases remained unmatched. From germline, CDR1 is ENHRY and CDR2 SYGVKD. The CDR3 contains 13 residues. The CDR3 coding sequence is TGTGCCATCACCCAGACAGGGGGCGAAAGAGCTTTCTTT. Amino acid sequence: CAITQTGGERAFF.

The genes are TRBV6-5 and TRBJ2-7; D is possibly TRBD1 or TRBD2 (5 bases each). This CDR3 region has 13 residues. Germline loops: CDR1 MNHEY, CDR2 SVGAGI. The V and J ends lost 8 bases and 6 bases respectively, with 17 bases between them. CDR3 in amino acids: CASAVEGYGEQYF. The CDR3 DNA sequence: TGTGCCAGCGCCGTCGAGGGGTACGGCGAGCAGTACTTC.

In DNA, the CDR3 is TGTGCCAGCAGTGAAGCTCCCAGGGGGGGAGTGTTTTTT. Translated, it gives CASSEAPRGGVFF. The V call is TRBV6-1, the J call TRBJ1-4; 7 nucleotides align to TRBD1. The CDR3 extends over 13 amino acids. Trimming took 0 bases from V and 15 from J; bases not matched to a gene: 7. Per the germline V gene, CDR1 is MNHNS and CDR2 is SASEGT.

This clonotype was seen a handful of times. V usage is TRBV19 and J usage is TRBJ1-2; D is perhaps TRBD1 (5 bases). Trimming took off 5 bases at V and 6 bases at J, with 13 bases between the two ends. The germline gives CDR1 LNHDA, CDR2 SQIVND (reference sequence). This CDR3 has 13 residues. CDR3 DNA: TGTGCCAGTAGTTGGGAGGGGAGGAATGGCTACACCTTC. It yields the protein CASSWEGRNGYTF. The entire variable domain, with the rest obtained from reference TRBV19 and TRBJ1-2, is as follows: DGGITQSPKYLFRKEGQNVTLSCEQNLNHDAMYWYRQDPGQGLRLIYYSQIVNDFQKGDIAEGYSVSREKKESFPLTVTSAQKNPTAFYLCASSWEGRNGYTFGSGTRLTVV.

Here the CDR3 reads CAISEPWLGSLNEQFF. The CDR3 DNA follows: TGTGCCATCAGTGAGCCGTGGTTAGGGAGTTTGAATGAGCAGTTCTTC. This chain joins TRBV10-3 and TRBJ2-1; D perhaps matches TRBD2 (5 bases). Trimming left V 2 bases short and J 7 bases short, with 18 bases between. CDR1 ENHRY and CDR2 SYGVKD come from the germline V gene. This CDR3 is built from 16 residues.

The chain combines TRBV20-1 with TRBJ2-2; D gene unclear. CDR3 length: 11 amino acids. Between the trimmed V and J ends, which lost 0 bases and 7 bases, there was a span of 3 bases. Germline-derived CDR1 and CDR2 are DFQATT and SNEGSKA (reference sequence). The CDR3 reads CSAREYGELFF. CDR3 sequence (DNA): TGCAGTGCTAGAGAGTACGGGGAGCTGTTTTTT.

A remark on this clonotype: Since a much larger clone is just one base distant, this may be a read error. The V gene is TRBV27, the J gene TRBJ2-7; no reliable D call. CDR3 length equals 14 residues. V shed 1 base and J shed 3 bases, with 10 bases lying between them. CDR1 is MNHEY, CDR2 SMNVEV, per germline (reference sequence). The CDR3 coding sequence is TGTGCCAGCAGTTTATTGAGAAGAAGCTACGAGCAGTACTTC. Protein product: CASSLLRRSYEQYF.